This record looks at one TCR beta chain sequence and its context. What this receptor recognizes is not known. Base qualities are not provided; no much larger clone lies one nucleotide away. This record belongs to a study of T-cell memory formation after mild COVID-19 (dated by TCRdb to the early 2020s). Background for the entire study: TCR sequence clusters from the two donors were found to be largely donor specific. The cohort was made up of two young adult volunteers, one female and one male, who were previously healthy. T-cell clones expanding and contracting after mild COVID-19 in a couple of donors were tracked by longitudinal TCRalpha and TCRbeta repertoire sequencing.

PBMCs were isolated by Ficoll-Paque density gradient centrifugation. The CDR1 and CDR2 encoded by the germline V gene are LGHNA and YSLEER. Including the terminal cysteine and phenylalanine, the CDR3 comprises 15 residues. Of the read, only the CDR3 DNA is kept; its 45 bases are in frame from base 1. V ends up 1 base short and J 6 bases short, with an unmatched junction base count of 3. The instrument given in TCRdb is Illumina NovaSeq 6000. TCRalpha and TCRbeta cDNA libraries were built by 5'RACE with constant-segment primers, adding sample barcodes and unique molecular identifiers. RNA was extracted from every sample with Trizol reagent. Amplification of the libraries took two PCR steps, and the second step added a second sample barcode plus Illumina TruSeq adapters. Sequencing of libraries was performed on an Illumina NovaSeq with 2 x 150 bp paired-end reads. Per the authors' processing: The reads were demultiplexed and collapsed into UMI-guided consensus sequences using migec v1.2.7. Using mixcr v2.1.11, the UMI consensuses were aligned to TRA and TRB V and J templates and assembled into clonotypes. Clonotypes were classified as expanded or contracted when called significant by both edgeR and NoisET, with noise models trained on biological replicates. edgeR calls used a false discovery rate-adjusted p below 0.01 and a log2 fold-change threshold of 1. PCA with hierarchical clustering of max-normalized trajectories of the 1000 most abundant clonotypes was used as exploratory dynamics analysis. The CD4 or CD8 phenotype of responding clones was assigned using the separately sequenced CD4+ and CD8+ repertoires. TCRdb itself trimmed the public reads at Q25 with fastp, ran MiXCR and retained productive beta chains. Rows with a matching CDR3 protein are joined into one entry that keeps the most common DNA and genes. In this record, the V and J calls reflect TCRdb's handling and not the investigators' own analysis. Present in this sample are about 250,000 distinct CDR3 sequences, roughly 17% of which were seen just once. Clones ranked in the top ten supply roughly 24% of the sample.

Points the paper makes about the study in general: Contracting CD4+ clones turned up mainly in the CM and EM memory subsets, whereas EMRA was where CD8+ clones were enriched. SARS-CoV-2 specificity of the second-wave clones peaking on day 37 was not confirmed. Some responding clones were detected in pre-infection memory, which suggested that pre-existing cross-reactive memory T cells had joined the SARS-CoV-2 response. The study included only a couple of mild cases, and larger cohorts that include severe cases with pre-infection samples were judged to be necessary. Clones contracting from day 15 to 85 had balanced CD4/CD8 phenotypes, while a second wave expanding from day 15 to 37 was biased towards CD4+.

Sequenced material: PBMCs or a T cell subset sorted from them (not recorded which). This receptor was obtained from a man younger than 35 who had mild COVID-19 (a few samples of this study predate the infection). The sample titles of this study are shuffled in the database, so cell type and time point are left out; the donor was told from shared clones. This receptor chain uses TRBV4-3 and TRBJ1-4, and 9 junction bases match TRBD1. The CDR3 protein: CASSQGGTGYEKLFF. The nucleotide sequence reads TGCGCCAGCAGCCAAGGGGGGACAGGGTATGAAAAACTGTTTTTT.